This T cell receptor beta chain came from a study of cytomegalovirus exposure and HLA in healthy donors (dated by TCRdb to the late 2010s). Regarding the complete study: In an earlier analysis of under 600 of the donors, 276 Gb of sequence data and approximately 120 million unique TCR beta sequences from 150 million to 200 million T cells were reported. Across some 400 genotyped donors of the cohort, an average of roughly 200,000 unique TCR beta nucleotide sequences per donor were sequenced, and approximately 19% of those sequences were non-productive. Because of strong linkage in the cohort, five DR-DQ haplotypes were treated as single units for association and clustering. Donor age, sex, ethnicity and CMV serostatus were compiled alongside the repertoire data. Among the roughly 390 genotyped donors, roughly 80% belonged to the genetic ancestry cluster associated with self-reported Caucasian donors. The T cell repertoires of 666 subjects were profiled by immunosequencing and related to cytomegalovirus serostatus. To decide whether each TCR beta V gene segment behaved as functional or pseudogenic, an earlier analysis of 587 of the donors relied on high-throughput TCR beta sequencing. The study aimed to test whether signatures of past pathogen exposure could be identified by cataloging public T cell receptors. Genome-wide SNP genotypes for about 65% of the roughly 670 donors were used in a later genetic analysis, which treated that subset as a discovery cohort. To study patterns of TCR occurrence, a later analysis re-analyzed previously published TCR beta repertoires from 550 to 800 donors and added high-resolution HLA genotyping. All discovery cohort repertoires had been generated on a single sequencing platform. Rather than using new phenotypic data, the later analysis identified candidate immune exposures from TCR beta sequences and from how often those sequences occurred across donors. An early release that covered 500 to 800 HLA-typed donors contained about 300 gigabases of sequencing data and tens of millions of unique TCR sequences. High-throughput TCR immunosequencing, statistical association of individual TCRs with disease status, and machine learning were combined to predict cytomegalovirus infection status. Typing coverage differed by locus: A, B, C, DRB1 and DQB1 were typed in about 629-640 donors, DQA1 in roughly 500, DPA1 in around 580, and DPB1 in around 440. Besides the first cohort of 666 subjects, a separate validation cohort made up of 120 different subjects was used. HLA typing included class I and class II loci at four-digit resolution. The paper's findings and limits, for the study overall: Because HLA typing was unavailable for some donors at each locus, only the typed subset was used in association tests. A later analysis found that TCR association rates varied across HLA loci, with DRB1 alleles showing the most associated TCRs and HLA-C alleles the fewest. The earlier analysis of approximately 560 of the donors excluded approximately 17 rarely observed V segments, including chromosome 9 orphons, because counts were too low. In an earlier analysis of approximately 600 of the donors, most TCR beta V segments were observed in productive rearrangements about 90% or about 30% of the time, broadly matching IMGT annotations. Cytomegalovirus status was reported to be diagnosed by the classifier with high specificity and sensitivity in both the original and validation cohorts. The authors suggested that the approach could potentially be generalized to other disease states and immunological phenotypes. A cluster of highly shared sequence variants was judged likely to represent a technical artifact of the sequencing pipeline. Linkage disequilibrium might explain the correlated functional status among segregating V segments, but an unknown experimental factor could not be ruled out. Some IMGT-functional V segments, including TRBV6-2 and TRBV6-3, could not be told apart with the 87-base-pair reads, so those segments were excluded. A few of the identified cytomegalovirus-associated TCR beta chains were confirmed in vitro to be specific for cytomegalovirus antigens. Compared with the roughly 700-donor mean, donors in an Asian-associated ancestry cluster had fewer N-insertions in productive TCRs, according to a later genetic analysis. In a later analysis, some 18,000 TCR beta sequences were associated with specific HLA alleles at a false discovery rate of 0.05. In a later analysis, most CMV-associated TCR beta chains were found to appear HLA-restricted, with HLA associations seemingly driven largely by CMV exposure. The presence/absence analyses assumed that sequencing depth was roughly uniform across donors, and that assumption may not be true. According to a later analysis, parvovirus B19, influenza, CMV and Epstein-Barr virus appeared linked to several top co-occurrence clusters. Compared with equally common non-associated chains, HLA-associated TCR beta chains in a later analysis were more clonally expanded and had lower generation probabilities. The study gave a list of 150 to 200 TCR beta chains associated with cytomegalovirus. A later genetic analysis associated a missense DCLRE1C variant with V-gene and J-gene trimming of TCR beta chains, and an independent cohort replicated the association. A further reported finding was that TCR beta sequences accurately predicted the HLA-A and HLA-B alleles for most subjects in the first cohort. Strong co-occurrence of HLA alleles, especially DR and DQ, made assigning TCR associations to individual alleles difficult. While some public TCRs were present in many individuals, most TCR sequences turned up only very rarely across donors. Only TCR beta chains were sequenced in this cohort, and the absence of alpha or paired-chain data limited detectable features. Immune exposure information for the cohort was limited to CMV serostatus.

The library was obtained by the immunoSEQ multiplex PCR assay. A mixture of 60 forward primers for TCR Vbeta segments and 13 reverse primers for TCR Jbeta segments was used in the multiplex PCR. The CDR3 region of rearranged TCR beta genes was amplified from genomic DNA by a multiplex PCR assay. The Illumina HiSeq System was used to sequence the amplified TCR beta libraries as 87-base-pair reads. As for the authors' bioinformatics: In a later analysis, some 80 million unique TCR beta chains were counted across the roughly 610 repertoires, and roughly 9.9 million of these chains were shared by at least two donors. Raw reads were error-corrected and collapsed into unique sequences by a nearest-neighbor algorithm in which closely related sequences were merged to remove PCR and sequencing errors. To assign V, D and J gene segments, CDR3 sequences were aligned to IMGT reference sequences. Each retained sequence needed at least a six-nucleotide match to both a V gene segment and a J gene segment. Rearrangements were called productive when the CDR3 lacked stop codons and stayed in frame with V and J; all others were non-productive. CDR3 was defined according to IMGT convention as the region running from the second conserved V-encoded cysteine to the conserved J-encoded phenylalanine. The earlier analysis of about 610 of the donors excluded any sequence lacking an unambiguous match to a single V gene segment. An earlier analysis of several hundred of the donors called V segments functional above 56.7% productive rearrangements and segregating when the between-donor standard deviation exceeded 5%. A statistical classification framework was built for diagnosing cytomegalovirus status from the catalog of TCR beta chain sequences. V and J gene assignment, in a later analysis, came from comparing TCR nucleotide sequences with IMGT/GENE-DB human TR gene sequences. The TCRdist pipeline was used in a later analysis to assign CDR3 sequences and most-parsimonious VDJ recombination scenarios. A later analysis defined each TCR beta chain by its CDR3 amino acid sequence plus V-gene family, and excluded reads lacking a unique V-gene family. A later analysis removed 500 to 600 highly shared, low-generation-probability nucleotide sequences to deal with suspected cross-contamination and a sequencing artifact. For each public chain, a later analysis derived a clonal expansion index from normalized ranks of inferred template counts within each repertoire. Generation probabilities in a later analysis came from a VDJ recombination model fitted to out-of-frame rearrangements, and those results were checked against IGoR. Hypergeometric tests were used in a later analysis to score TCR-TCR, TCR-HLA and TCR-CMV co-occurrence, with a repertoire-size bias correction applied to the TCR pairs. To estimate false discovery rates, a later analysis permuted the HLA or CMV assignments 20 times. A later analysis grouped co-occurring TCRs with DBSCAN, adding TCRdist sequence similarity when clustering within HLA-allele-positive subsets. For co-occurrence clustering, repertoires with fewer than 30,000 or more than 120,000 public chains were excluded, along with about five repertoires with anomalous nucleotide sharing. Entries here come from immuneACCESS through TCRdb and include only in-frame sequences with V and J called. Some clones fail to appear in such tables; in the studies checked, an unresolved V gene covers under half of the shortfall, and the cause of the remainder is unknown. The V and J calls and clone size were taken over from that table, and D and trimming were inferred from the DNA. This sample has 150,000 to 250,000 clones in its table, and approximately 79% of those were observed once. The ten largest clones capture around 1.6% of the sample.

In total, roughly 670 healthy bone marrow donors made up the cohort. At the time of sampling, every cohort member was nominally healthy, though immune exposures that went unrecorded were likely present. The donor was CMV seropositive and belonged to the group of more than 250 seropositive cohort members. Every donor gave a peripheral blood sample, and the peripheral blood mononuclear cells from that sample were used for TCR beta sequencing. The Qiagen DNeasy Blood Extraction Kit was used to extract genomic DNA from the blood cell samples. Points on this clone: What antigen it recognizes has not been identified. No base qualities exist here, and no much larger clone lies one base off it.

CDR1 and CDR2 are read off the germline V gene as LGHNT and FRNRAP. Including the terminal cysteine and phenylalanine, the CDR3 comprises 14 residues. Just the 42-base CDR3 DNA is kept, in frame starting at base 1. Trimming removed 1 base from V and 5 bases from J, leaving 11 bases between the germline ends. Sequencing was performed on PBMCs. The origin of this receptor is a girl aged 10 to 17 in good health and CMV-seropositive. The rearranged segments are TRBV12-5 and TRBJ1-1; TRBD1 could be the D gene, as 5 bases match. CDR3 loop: CASGLGLPGTEAFF. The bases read TGTGCTAGTGGTTTGGGGTTACCAGGGACTGAAGCTTTCTTT.